These T cell receptor beta chains were read from a single sample in a study of T cell responses to AZD1222 COVID-19 vaccine. Clones were sequenced by immunoSEQ multiplex PCR, and TCRdb holds only the in-frame ones, with some missing. In the table there are more than 150,000 clones, roughly 91% of which are singletons. This sample comprised peripheral blood, obtained 28 days after the second AZD1222 dose. All receptors come from an adult who received the AZD1222 COVID-19 vaccine. Both conserved end residues are part of each CDR3. A D gene is named only where the DNA matches it firmly. Clone size appears in some rows only: once, few, many, or a class for an expanded clone.

TRBJ2-3	-	TRBV3-1/TRBV3-2	-	TGTGCCAGCAGCCAAACGGGGGCCCCACATACGCAGTATTTT	CASSQTGAPHTQYF
TRBJ2-7	-	TRBV4-1	-	TGCGCCAGCAGCCAAGTTCCAGCGCCTACCTACGAGCAGTACTTC	CASSQVPAPTYEQYF
TRBJ2-7	few	TRBV4-3	-	TGCGCCAGCAGCCAAGCCCCGGGCTCCTACGAGCAGTACTTC	CASSQAPGSYEQYF
TRBJ1-2	-	TRBV18	-	TGTGCCAGCTCACCACAGGGATCTGGTGGCTACACCTTC	CASSPQGSGGYTF
TRBJ2-5	once	TRBV2	-	TGTGCCAGCAGCCGGGAGACCCAGTACTTC	CASSRETQYF
TRBJ1-1	-	TRBV7-9	TRBD1	TGTGCCAGCAGCCTCACAGGGGGCGGTGAAGCTTTCTTT	CASSLTGGGEAFF
TRBJ1-2	-	TRBV6-2/TRBV6-3	TRBD1	TGTGCCAGCAGTTACTCTTCAGACAGGGTTGTCTACACCTTC	CASSYSSDRVVYTF
TRBJ1-4	-	TRBV30	-	TGTGCCTACCAACAGGGTTTTAATGAAAAACTGTTTTTT	CAYQQGFNEKLFF
TRBJ2-5	-	TRBV14	-	TGTGCCAGCAGCCTGTTAACTAGCTTGGGGGAGACCCAGTACTTC	CASSLLTSLGETQYF
TRBJ1-2	-	TRBV6-1	TRBD1	TGTGCCAGCAGTGAGCCCGGACAGGGGAACTATGGCTACACCTTC	CASSEPGQGNYGYTF
TRBJ1-2	-	TRBV2	-	TGTGCCAGCAGTGAAGAGGCAGGACGCTATGGCTACACCTTC	CASSEEAGRYGYTF
TRBJ1-1	-	TRBV29-1	TRBD1	TGCAGCGTTCGACAGGGGGCATCTGAAGCTTTCTTT	CSVRQGASEAFF
TRBJ2-1	-	TRBV7-7	TRBD1	TGTGCCAGCAGCTTAGGGACAGGGGATGAGCAGTTCTTC	CASSLGTGDEQFF
TRBJ1-4	-	TRBV3-1/TRBV3-2	-	TGTGCCAGCAGCTTTACAGGGTACAATGAAAAACTGTTTTTT	CASSFTGYNEKLFF
TRBJ1-5	-	TRBV28	-	TGTGCCAGCAGTTTATGGTCAGATAGCAATCAGCCCCAGCATTTT	CASSLWSDSNQPQHF
TRBJ2-7	-	TRBV19	TRBD2	TGTGCCAGTACCCAGGGGACTAGCGGACGCTCCTACGAGCAGTACTTC	CASTQGTSGRSYEQYF
TRBJ1-2	once	TRBV27	TRBD1	TGTGCCAGCAGTTTATTGGCAGGGGGCGGGTATGGCTACACCTTC	CASSLLAGGGYGYTF
TRBJ2-3	-	TRBV30	-	TGTGCCTGGAGTGTCGGTGGCCCCGGTACGCAGTATTTT	CAWSVGGPGTQYF
TRBJ2-2	-	TRBV4-2	TRBD2	TGTGCCAGCAGCGGCCGACTAGCGGGAGGCGGGAACACCGGGGAGCTGTTTTTT	CASSGRLAGGGNTGELFF
TRBJ1-1	-	TRBV7-9	-	TGTGCCAGCAGTTACGGGCAGGTTTCTGAAGCTTTCTTT	CASSYGQVSEAFF
TRBJ2-3	-	TRBV4-2	TRBD2	TGTGCCAGCAGCCAACATCCCTCGGGGGGACTAGCGGGGGGCCCCACAGATACGCAGTATTTT	CASSQHPSGGLAGGPTDTQYF
TRBJ1-1	-	TRBV19	-	TGTGCCAGTCTGTGGAGGGACACTGAAGCTTTCTTT	CASLWRDTEAFF
TRBJ2-3	-	TRBV6-2/TRBV6-3	TRBD1	TGTGCCAGCAGCGACGGGACAGGCCGCTTGTATACGCAGTATTTT	CASSDGTGRLYTQYF
TRBJ1-2	-	TRBV9	-	TGTGCCAGCAGCGTAGAAGGCCATAGAGGTCATGGCTACACCTTC	CASSVEGHRGHGYTF
TRBJ2-7	-	TRBV28	-	TGTGCCAGCAGCAATCAGGGGCACGAGCAGTACTTC	CASSNQGHEQYF
TRBJ2-7	-	TRBV5-1	-	TGCGCCAGCAGCTTGGATGGAGACTACGAGCAGTACTTC	CASSLDGDYEQYF